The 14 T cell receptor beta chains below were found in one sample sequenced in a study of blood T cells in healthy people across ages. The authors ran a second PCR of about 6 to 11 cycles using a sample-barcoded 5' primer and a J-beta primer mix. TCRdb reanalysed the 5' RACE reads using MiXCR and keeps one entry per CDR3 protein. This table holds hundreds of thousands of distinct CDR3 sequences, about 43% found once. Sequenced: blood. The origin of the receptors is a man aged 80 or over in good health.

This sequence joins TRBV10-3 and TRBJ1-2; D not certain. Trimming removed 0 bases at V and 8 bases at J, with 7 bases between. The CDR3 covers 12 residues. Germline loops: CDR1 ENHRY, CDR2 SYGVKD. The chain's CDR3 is CAISESAAGYTF. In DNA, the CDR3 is TGTGCCATCAGTGAGTCCGCAGCAGGCTACACCTTC.

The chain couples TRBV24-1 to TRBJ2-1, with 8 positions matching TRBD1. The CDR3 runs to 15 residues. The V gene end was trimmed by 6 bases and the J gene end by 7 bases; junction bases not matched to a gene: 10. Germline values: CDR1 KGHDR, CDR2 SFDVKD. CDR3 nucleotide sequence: TGTGCCACCAGTACCACCGGGACAGGTGGAAATGAGCAGTTCTTC. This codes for CATSTTGTGGNEQFF.

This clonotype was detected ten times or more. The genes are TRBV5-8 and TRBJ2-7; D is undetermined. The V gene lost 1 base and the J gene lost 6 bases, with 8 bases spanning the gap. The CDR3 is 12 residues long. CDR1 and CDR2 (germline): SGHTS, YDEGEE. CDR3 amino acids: CASSLQVGEQYF. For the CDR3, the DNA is TGTGCCAGCAGCTTGCAGGTGGGCGAGCAGTACTTC.

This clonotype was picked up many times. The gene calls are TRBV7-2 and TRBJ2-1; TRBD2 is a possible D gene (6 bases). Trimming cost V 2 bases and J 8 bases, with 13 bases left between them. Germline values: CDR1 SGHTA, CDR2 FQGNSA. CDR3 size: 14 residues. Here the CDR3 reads CASSLPTRVHEQFF. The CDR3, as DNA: TGTGCCAGCAGCTTACCGACTAGGGTTCATGAGCAGTTCTTC.

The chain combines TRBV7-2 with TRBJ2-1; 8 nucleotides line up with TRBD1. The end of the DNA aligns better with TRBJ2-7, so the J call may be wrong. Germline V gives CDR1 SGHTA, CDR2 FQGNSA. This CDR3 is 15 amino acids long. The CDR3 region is CASSLTGESYNEQYF. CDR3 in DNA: TGTGCCAGCAGCCTGACAGGGGAGAGCTACAATGAGCAGTACTTC.

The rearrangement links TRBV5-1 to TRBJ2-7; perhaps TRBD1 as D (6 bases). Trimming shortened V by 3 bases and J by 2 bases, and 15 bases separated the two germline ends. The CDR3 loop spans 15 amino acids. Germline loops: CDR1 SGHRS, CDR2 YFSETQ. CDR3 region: CASSSSAGETYEQYF. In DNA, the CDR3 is TGCGCCAGCAGCTCCAGTGCAGGGGAAACCTACGAGCAGTACTTC.

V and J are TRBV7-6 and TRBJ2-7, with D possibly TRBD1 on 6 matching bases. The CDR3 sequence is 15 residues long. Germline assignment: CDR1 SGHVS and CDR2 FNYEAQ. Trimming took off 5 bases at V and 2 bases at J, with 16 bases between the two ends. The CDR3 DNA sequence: TGTGCCAGCAGCACAACCGGGACATCAACCTACGAGCAGTACTTC. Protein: CASSTTGTSTYEQYF.

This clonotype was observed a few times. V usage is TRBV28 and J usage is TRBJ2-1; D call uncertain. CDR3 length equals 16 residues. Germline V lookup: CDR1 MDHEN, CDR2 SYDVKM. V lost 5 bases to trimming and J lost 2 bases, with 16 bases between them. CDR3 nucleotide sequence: TGTGCCAGCAGTGAGACCCCTGGTCCTCCCTACAATGAGCAGTTCTTC. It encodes CASSETPGPPYNEQFF.

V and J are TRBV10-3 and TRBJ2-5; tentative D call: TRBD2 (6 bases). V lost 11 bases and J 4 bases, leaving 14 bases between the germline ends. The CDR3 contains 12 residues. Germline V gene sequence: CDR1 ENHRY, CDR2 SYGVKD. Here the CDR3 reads CAHGELAETQYF. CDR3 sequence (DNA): TGTGCCCACGGGGAACTAGCAGAGACCCAGTACTTC.

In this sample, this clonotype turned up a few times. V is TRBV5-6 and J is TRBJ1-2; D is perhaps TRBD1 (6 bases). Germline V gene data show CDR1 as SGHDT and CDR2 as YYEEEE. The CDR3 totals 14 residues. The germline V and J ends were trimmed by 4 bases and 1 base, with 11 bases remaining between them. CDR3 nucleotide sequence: TGTGCCAGCAGCCTCCGGGGGCTTAACTATGGCTACACCTTC. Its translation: CASSLRGLNYGYTF.

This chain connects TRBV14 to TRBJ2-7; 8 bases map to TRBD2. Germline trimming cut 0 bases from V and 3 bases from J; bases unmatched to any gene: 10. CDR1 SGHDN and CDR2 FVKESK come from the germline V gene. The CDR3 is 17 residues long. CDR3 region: CASSQDISGLGLYEQYF. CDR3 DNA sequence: TGTGCCAGCAGCCAAGATATCTCGGGACTAGGCCTCTACGAGCAGTACTTC.

The CDR3: CASSYSHTDQPQHF. The CDR3 DNA reads TGTGCCAGCAGTTACTCCCATACAGATCAGCCCCAGCATTTT. This chain uses TRBV6-5 with TRBJ1-5, with D uncertain. From germline, CDR1 is MNHEY and CDR2 SVGAGI. V was clipped by 0 bases and J by 5 bases, with 8 bases between them. The CDR3 contains 14 residues.

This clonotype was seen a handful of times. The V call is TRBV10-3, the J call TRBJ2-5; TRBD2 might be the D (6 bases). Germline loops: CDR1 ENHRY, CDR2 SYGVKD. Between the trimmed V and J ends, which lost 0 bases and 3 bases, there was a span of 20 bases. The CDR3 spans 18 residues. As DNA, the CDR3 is TGTGCCATCAGTGAGTCGTACGCTCGTTCGGGGACTGAAGAGACCCAGTACTTC. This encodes CAISESYARSGTEETQYF.

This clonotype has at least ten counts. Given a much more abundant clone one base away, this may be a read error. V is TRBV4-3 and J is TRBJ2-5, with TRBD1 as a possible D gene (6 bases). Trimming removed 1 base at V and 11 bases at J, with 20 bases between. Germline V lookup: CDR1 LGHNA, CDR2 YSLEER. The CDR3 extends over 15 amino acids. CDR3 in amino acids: CASSQAAQGNNEQYF. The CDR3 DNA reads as TGCGCCAGCAGCCAAGCGGCACAGGGTAACAATGAGCAGTACTTC.